This T cell receptor beta chain was captured in a study of blood T cell repertoires in COVID-19. Study summary: The United States, Italy and Spain supplied acute and convalescent COVID-19 samples. The analysed material was cDNA or gDNA that came from T cells, B-cell-depleted T cells, or PBMCs.

Original handling: Amplified reference gene primers provided the basis for estimating nucleated cell counts. Libraries were prepared by immunoSEQ multiplex PCR; TCRdb keeps only in-frame clonotypes and omits some of them. The DNA gave D and trimming, while V, J and clone size come from that table. The table has about 110,000 clones, about 87% seen once; the top ten hold approximately 6.2%. This CDR3 is 15 amino acids long. The germline CDR1 and CDR2 sequences are SEHNR and FQNEAQ (reference sequence). V gave up 5 bases and J gave up 8 bases; unmatched junction bases: 10. The chain uses TRBV7-9 and TRBJ1-4, with TRBD1 identical over 8 bases. This TCR was recovered from a man in his forties or fifties with active or convalescent COVID-19. The sample taken for sequencing was peripheral blood. The CDR3 nucleotides read TGTGCCAGCAGCCTTCGGACAGGGCGAGAAGAAAAACTGTTTTTT. Amino acids: CASSLRTGREEKLFF.